The clone carrying this TCR beta chain has just a few counts. The entry originates in a study of CD8 T cells in ankylosing spondylitis. V was cut by 3 bases and J by 0 bases, with 16 bases left in between. The CDR3 runs to 17 residues. CDR1 is SGHAT and CDR2 is FQNNGV in the germline V gene. TCRdb redid the calling of the 5' RACE reads with MiXCR, one entry per CDR3 protein. The table lists 250,000 to 300,000 distinct CDR3 sequences, 20% of them singletons, with about 8% in the top ten. This TCR came from a male donor with ankylosing spondylitis or in good health (not recorded which). Input material: blood, either unsorted or a sorted T cell fraction (not recorded which). The J gene is TRBJ2-3, the V gene TRBV11-2; D is perhaps TRBD1 (6 bases). The CDR3 DNA reads TGTGCCAGCAGCTTCACAGGACAGCCAGCTAGCACAGATACGCAGTATTTT. Translated, it gives CASSFTGQPASTDTQYF.